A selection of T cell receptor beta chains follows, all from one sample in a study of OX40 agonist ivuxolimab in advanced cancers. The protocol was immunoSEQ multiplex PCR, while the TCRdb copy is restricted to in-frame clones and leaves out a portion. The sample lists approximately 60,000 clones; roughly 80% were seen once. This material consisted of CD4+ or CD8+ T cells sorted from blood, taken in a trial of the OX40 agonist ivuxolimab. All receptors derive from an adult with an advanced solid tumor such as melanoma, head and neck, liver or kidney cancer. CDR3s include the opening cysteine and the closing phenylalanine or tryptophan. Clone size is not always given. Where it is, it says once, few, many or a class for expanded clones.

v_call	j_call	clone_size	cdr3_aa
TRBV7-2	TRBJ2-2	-	CASSLVAGVLIGELFF
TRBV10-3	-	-	CAISELGGGRDEQYF
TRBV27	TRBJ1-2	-	CASSLDRANYGYTF
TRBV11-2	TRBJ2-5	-	CASSPGDRAHQETQYF
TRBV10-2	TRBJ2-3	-	CASSPGTLSTDTQYF
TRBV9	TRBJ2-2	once	CASSPGTSVAGELFF
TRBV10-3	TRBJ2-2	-	CAIRAGGRDTGELFF
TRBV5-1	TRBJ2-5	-	CASRTGQETQYF
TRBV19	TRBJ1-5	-	CASSIGQGRVQPQHF
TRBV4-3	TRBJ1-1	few	CASSPQGEGEAFF
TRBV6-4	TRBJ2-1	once	CASSRTSGSYNEQFF
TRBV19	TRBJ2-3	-	CASSAAGTSGRRGTDTQYF
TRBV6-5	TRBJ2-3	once	CASASGGSTDTQYF
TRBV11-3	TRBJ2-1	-	CASSLGINNEQFF
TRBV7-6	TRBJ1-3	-	CASSLNVRQTVAF
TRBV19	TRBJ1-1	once	CASSIQNVGEAFF
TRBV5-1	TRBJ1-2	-	CASSLIGIEGNFYGYTF
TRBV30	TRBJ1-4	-	CAWSGSVNEKLFF
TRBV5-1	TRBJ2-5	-	CASSLTWDKAETQYF
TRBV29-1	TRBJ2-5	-	CSVVRTAQETQYF
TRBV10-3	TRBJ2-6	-	CAISEPVRGSNVLTF
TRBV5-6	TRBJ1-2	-	CASSFSNYGYTF
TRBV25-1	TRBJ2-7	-	CASSEQGIYEQYF
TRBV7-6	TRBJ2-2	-	CASSLVVGGATGELFF
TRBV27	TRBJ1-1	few	CASSLIGQYTEAFF
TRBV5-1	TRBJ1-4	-	CASRQGNEKLFF
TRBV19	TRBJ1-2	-	CASIPGEYGGYTF
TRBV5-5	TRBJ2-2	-	CASSLVIGKMNTGELFF
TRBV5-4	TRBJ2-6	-	CASSLWNARPGANVLTF
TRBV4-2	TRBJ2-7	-	CASSQDRRRDEQYF
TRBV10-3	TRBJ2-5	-	CAISDGRQETQYF
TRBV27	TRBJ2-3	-	CASSSQTAGPTTDTQYF
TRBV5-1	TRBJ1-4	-	CASSIGQYNEKLFF
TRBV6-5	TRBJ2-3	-	CASSYPWPVGTDTQYF
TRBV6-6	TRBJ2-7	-	CASAHGSSEQYF
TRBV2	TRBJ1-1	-	CASSLKQGNTEAFF
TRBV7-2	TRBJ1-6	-	CASSLAPSPRRMNSPLHF
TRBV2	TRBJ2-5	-	CASSVVEWVRAHEETQYF
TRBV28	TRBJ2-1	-	CASSQPPRSYNEQFF
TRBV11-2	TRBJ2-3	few	CASSPRGDSSGGVADTQYF
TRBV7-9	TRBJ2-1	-	CASSSVEQFF
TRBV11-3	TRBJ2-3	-	CASSSQQGARADTQYF
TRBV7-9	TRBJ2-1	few	CASSPHPGLGNNEQFF
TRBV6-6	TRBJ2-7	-	CASTNRQSYSYEQYF
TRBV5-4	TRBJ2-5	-	CASSLSAGRETQYF
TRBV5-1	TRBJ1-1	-	CASSLDAMNTEAFF
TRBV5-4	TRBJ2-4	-	CASSPEGLAGLAKNIQYF
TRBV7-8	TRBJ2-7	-	CASSRREGAEQYF
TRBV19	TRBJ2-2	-	CASTRRGQASGELFF
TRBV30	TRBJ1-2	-	CAWSPQNYGYTF